This record looks at one T cell receptor (beta chain) sequence and its context. The CDR3 spans 14 residues. V lost 0 bases, J lost 12 bases, and 14 bases lay in between. Per germline, CDR1 KGHDR and CDR2 SFDVKD. These data are taken from a study of blood T cell repertoires in COVID-19. Study overall: COVID-19 samples from acute and convalescent phases originated in the United States, Italy and Spain. Sample material is recorded as cDNA or gDNA derived from T cells, B-cell-depleted T cells, or PBMCs.

Original processing methods: The assay estimated nucleated cells by amplifying reference gene primers. Generated by immunoSEQ multiplex PCR, the TCRdb table keeps only in-frame clones and is missing some. D and trimming come from the DNA, and the V and J calls and clone size come from that table. The table includes 200,000 to 300,000 clones, less than 90% detected once. The rearrangement links TRBV24-1 to TRBJ2-1; no firm D call. Sequences were obtained from peripheral blood. The receptor comes from a man in his sixties with acute or convalescent COVID-19. CDR3 amino acids: CATSDLNIHPGQFF. In DNA form, the CDR3 reads TGTGCCACCAGTGATTTGAATATCCACCCGGGGCAGTTCTTC.